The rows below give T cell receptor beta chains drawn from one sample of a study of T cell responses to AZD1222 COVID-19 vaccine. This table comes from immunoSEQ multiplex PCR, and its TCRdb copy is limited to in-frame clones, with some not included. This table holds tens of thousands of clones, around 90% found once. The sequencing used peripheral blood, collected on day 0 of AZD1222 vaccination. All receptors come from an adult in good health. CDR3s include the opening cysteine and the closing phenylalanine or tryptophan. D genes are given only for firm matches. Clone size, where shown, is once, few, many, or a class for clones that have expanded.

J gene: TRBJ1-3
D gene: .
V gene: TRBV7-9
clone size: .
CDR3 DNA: TGTGCCAGCAGCTTCGTTGGAAACACCATATATTTT
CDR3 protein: CASSFVGNTIYF

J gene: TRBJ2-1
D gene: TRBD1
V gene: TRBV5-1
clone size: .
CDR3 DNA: TGCGCCAGCAGCTTTGACGCGACAGGGGGGATAGAGTTCTTC
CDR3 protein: CASSFDATGGIEFF

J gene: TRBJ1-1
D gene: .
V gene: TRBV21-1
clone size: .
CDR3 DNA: TGTGCCAGCAGCAAAGCGCCTCACAGGTTACGAGCTTTCTTT
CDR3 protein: CASSKAPHRLRAFF

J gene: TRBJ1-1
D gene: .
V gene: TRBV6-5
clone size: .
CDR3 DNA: TGTGCCAGCAGTTACTCTGCAGCCTTGAACACTGAAGCTTTCTTT
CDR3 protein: CASSYSAALNTEAFF

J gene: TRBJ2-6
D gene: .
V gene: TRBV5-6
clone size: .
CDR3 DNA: TGTGCCAGCAGCTTGTGGGCAAGGGGCTCTGGGGCCAACGTCCTGACTTTC
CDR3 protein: CASSLWARGSGANVLTF

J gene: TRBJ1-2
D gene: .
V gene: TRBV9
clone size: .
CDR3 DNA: TGTGCCAGCAGCGTGACAGGCTATGGCTACACCTTC
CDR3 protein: CASSVTGYGYTF

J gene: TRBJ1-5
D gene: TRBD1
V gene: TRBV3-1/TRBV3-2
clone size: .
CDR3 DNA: TGTGCCAGCAGCTTGGGACAGGGAAGCAATCAGCCCCAGCATTTT
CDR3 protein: CASSLGQGSNQPQHF

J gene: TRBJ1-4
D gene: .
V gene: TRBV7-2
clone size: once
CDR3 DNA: TGTGCCAGCAGCTCCTTTTTACAGGGCGGGGGGGATGAAAAACTGTTTTTT
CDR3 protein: CASSSFLQGGGDEKLFF

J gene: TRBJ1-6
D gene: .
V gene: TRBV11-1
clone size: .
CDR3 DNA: TGTGCCAGCAGCGCCCAGGGAAGGGATTCACCCCTCCACTTT
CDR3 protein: CASSAQGRDSPLHF

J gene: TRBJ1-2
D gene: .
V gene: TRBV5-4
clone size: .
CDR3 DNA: TGTGCCAGCAGCACCCCCGGGACACCCTATGGCTACACCTTC
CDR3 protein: CASSTPGTPYGYTF

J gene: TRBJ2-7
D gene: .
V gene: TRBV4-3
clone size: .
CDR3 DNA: TGCGCCAGCAGCCAAGATTCGAGGGGCTACGAGCAGTACTTC
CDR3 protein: CASSQDSRGYEQYF

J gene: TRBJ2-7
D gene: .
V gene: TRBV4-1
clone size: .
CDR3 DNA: TGCGCCAGCAGCCAGTCAGGGGCCTACGAGCAGTACTTC
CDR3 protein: CASSQSGAYEQYF

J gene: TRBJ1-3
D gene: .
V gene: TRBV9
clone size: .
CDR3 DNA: TGTGCCAGCAGCGGAGAAAGACGGACAGAAGGAAACACCATATATTTT
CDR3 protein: CASSGERRTEGNTIYF

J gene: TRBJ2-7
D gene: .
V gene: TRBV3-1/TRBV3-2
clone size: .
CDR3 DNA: TGTGCCAGCCGGCGTGTAGGCCAGGCCTACGAGCAGTACTTC
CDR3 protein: CASRRVGQAYEQYF

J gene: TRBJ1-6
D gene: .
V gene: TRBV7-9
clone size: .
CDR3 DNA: TGTGCCAGCAGCTTAACCAGGGAAGCGGGTTCACCCCTCCACTTT
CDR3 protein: CASSLTREAGSPLHF

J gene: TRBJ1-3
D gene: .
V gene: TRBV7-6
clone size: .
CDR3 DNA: TGTGCCAGCAGCTTTTCGCGGGCTTCTGGAAACACCATATATTTT
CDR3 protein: CASSFSRASGNTIYF

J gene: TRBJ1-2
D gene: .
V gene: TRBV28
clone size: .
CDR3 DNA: TGTGCCAGCACCTCACTTTTACAGGGTAACTATGGCTACACCTTC
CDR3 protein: CASTSLLQGNYGYTF

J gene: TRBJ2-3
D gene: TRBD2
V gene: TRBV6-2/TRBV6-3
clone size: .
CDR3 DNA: TGTGCCAGCAGCCCTCGACTAGCGGGGGGACGCACAGATACGCAGTATTTT
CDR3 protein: CASSPRLAGGRTDTQYF

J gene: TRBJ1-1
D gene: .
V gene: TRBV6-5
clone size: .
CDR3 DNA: TGTGCCAGCAGTTACTCTGACAGACCTCACACTGAAGCTTTCTTT
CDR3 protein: CASSYSDRPHTEAFF

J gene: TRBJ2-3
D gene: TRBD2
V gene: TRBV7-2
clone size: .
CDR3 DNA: TGTGCCAGCAGCTTAGCCAGTGCGGGGGGGCCGGTGGGAGATACGCAGTATTTT
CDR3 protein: CASSLASAGGPVGDTQYF

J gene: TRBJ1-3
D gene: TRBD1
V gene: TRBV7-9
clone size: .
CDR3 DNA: TGTGCCAGCAGCTTACTCTACCGGACAGGCTCCGGAAACACCATATATTTT
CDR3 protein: CASSLLYRTGSGNTIYF

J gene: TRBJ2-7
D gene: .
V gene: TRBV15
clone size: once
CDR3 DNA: TGTGCCACCAGCCCCATCGGTCTAGGTAGGGTCTCCTACGAGCAGTACTTC
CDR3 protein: CATSPIGLGRVSYEQYF

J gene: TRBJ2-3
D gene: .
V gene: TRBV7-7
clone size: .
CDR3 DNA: TGTGCTAGCAGCTTAGAGGCAGGGGAGGCAGATACGCAGTATTTT
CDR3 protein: CASSLEAGEADTQYF

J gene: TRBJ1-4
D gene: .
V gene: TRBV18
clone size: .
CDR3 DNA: TGTGCCAGCTCACCCAGACGGGACCCTAGGGGTGAAAAACTGTTTTTT
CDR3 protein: CASSPRRDPRGEKLFF

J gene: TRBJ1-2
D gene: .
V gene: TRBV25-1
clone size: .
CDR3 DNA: TGTGCCAGCAGTGAATTAACAGAGAGGGCTGGCTACACCTTC
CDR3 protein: CASSELTERAGYTF

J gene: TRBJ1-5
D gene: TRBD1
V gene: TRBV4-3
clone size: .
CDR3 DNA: TGCGCCAGCAGCCAAGATCCCCAGGGACAGCAGCCCCAGCATTTT
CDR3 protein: CASSQDPQGQQPQHF

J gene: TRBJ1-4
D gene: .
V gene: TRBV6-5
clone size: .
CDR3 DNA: TGTGCCAGCATTTCCGGGGCAACTAATGAAAAACTGTTTTTT
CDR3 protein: CASISGATNEKLFF

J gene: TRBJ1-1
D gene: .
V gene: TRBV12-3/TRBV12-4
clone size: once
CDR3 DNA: TGTGCCAGCAGTTTCGGAAGTCGAGAAGCTTTCTTT
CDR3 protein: CASSFGSREAFF

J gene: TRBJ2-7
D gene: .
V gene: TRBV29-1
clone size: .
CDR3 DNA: TGCAGCGTTTCCGAGGGCTCCTACGAGCAGTACTTC
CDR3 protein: CSVSEGSYEQYF

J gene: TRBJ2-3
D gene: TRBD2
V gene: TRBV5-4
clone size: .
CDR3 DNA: TGTGCCAGCAGCCGGGCTAGCGGGGGGGACTCAGATACGCAGTATTTT
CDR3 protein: CASSRASGGDSDTQYF

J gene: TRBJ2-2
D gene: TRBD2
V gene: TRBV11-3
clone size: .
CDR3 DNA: TGTGCCAGCAGCTTTCAGGGAGGGTCCGGGGAGCTGTTTTTT
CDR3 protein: CASSFQGGSGELFF

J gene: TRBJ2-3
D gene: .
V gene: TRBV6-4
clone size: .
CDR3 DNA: TGTGCCAGCAGTGGGGGTAGCACAGATACGCAGTATTTT
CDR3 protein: CASSGGSTDTQYF

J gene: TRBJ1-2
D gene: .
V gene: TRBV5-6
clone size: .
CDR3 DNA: TGTGCCAGCAGCCTCCGACAGGTCCGTCGAAACTATGGCTACACCTTC
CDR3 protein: CASSLRQVRRNYGYTF

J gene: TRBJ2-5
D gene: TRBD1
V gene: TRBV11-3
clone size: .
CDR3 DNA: TGTGCCAGCAGCTTAGCCTCAGGGGGCGAAGAGACCCAGTACTTC
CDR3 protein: CASSLASGGEETQYF

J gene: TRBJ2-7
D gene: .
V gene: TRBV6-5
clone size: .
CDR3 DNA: TGTGCCAGCAGAGGCGGGGTTGTCGAGCAGTACTTC
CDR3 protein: CASRGGVVEQYF

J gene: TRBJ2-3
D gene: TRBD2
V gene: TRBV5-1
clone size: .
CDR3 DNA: TGCGCCAGCAGCCCGGGCTTCGGGGGGGCAAAAGGCACAGATACGCAGTATTTT
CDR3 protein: CASSPGFGGAKGTDTQYF

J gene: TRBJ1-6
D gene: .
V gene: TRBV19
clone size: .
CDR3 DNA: TGTGCCAGCCGGGCACAGGGCTCCTATAATTCACCCCTCCACTTT
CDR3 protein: CASRAQGSYNSPLHF

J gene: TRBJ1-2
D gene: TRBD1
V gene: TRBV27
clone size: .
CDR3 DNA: TGTGCCAGCAGTTTATTAACAGGGGGCGTGAATCCCTATGGCTACACCTTC
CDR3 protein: CASSLLTGGVNPYGYTF

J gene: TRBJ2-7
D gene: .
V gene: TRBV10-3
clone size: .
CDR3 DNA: TGTGCCATCAGTGATTGGGCTAGCTGGCCGAAGAGCGAGCAGTACTTC
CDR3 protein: CAISDWASWPKSEQYF

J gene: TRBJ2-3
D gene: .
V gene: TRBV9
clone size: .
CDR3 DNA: TGTGCCAGCAGGGCCGGAGATACTAGCACAGATACGCAGTATTTT
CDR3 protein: CASRAGDTSTDTQYF

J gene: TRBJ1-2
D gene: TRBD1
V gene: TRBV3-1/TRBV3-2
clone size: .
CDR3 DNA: TGTGCCAGCAGCCAAGTCGCGGGACAGGGGGCCTATGGCTACACCTTC
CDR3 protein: CASSQVAGQGAYGYTF

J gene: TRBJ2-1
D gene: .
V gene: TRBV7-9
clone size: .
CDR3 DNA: TGTGCCAGCAGCTTAGGGTGGGGCAATGAGCAGTTCTTC
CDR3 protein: CASSLGWGNEQFF

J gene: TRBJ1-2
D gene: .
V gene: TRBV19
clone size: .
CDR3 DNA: TGTGCCAGTACCCCCGCGAACTATGGCTACACCTTC
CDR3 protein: CASTPANYGYTF

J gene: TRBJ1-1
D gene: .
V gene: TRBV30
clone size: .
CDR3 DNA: TGTGCCTGGAGTGTACAGGCTGACACTGAAGCTTTCTTT
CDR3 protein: CAWSVQADTEAFF

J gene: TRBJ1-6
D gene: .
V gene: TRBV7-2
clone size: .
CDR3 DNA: TGTGCCAGCAGGGGCGGGGGGTTGACACCCCTCCACTTT
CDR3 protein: CASRGGGLTPLHF

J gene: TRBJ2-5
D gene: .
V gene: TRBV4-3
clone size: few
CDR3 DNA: TGCGCCAGCAGCCAAGGTCCCCAAGAGACCCAGTACTTC
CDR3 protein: CASSQGPQETQYF

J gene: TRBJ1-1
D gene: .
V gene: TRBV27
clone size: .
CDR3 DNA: TGTGCCAGCAGTCGACAGGTGGGGAACACTGAAGCTTTCTTT
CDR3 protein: CASSRQVGNTEAFF

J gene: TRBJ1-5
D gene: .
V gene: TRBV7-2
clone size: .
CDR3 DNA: TGTGCCAGCAGCTTAGAGTACGGGGGCCGTCAGCCCCAGCATTTT
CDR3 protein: CASSLEYGGRQPQHF

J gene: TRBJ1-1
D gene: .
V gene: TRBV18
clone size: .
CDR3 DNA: TGTGCCAGCTCACCACTCGAGGTTACTGAAGCTTTCTTT
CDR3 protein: CASSPLEVTEAFF

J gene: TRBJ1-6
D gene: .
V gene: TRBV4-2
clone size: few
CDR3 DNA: TGTGCCAGCAGCCAAGGACAGAACAATTCACCCCTCCACTTT
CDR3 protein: CASSQGQNNSPLHF